This is a list of T cell receptor beta chains from one sample in a study of beta chain features in type 1 diabetes. Sequencing was performed with immunoSEQ multiplex PCR; in TCRdb, only in-frame clones are kept and a portion is missing. Of about 160,000 clones in the sample, 6.5% to 8.5% are singletons; the top ten hold more than 0.5%. Sequencing was carried out using central memory CD4+ T cells from blood. These receptors all stem from a woman under 30 with type 1 diabetes. Each CDR3 is given with its conserved first and last residue. A D gene is named only where the DNA matches it firmly. A row's size may be missing; if present it is once, few, many or a size class.

NA NA TRBJ1-4 TRBV2 CASSDGGLGEKLFF TGTGCCAGCAGTGACGGGGGACTTGGGGAAAAACTGTTTTTT
NA NA TRBJ2-3 TRBV5-1 CASSLQGTDTQYF TGCGCCAGCAGCTTACAGGGAACAGATACGCAGTATTTT
many NA TRBJ2-5 TRBV4-3 CASSQYKQGWETQYF TGCGCCAGCAGCCAATATAAACAGGGTTGGGAGACCCAGTACTTC
NA NA TRBJ1-5 TRBV2 CASRAWQGNQPQHF TGTGCCAGCCGAGCATGGCAGGGTAATCAGCCCCAGCATTTT
NA NA TRBJ2-4 TRBV5-4 CASSLVGAVGNIQYF TGTGCCAGCAGCTTAGTGGGGGCTGTGGGAAACATTCAGTACTTC
NA NA TRBJ1-1 TRBV7-9 CASSRRGGVTRTTEAFF TGTGCCAGCAGCCGCAGGGGTGGGGTGACGAGAACAACTGAAGCTTTCTTT
few NA TRBJ1-1 TRBV16 CASSRDRRNTEAFF TGTGCCAGCAGCCGCGACCGGAGGAACACTGAAGCTTTCTTT
few NA TRBJ2-2 TRBV5-1 CASRSVNTGELFF TGCGCCAGCAGGTCGGTTAACACCGGGGAGCTGTTTTTT
few TRBD2 TRBJ2-7 TRBV7-2 CASSIHSSGGAGYEQYF TGTGCCAGCAGCATACACTCTAGCGGGGGGGCTGGCTACGAGCAGTACTTC
NA TRBD2 TRBJ2-5 TRBV7-2 CASKTGRMGETQYF TGTGCCAGCAAAACCGGGAGGATGGGAGAGACCCAGTACTTC
NA NA TRBJ2-1 TRBV6-1 CATRGGGYNEQFF TGTGCCACTCGGGGAGGTGGATACAATGAGCAGTTCTTC
few TRBD1 TRBJ1-2 TRBV11-2 CASSFGQGGYGYTF TGTGCCAGCAGCTTCGGACAGGGAGGGTATGGCTACACCTTC
many TRBD1 TRBJ1-2 TRBV20-1 CSAGTAYGYTF TGCAGTGCAGGGACAGCCTATGGCTACACCTTC
NA TRBD1 TRBJ1-1 TRBV6-1 CASGLQGGTEAFF TGTGCCAGCGGTTTACAGGGGGGGACTGAAGCTTTCTTT
once NA TRBJ2-1 TRBV11-2 CASSLALNEQFF TGTGCCAGCAGCTTAGCCCTAAATGAGCAGTTCTTC
few NA TRBJ2-1 TRBV19 CASSIQGRNEQFF TGTGCCAGTAGTATCCAGGGGCGCAATGAGCAGTTCTTC
NA TRBD1 TRBJ1-2 TRBV27 CASSLSGTVLNYGYTF TGTGCCAGCAGTTTATCGGGGACAGTCCTTAACTATGGCTACACCTTC
NA TRBD1 TRBJ2-7 TRBV7-9 CASSWTGGEQYF TGTGCCAGCAGCTGGACAGGGGGCGAGCAGTACTTC
NA TRBD1 TRBJ1-2 TRBV28 CASSFPRGQGSYGYTF TGTGCCAGCAGTTTTCCCCGAGGACAGGGGTCCTATGGCTACACCTTC
few TRBD1 TRBJ2-5 TRBV15 CATSRGEYYRGQETQYF TGTGCCACCAGCAGAGGGGAATACTACAGGGGGCAAGAGACCCAGTACTTC
few NA TRBJ1-5 TRBV19 CASSRPGAGNNQPQHF TGTGCCAGTAGCCGCCCGGGAGCAGGGAACAATCAGCCCCAGCATTTT
NA TRBD2 TRBJ2-1 TRBV7-2 CASSFGGAPSYNEQFF TGTGCCAGCAGCTTCGGGGGGGCGCCTTCCTACAATGAGCAGTTCTTC
few TRBD1 TRBJ1-3 TRBV7-6 CASSLMVTGSSGNTIYF TGTGCCAGCAGCTTAATGGTGACAGGGAGCTCTGGAAACACCATATATTTT
NA TRBD1 TRBJ2-3 TRBV6-1 CASSWTGGTDTQYF TGTGCCAGCAGCTGGACAGGGGGCACAGATACGCAGTATTTT
few NA TRBJ1-3 TRBV7-2 CASSLWEGVSGNTIYF TGTGCCAGCAGCTTATGGGAAGGGGTTTCGGGAAACACCATATATTTT
NA NA TRBJ2-7 TRBV7-9 CASSSWDWRPQYF TGTGCCAGCAGCTCTTGGGACTGGCGACCGCAGTACTTC
NA NA TRBJ2-5 TRBV6-5 CASRAQETQYF TGTGCCAGCAGGGCCCAAGAGACCCAGTACTTC
NA TRBD2 TRBJ2-3 TRBV11-2 CASSLRTSGSSTDTQYF TGTGCCAGCAGCTTAAGAACTAGCGGGAGCAGCACAGATACGCAGTATTTT
NA NA TRBJ1-1 TRBV15 CATSRDGRAEAFF TGTGCCACCAGCAGAGATGGGAGGGCTGAAGCTTTCTTT
few NA TRBJ1-5 TRBV15 CATSRARWGENQPQHF TGTGCCACCAGCAGAGCCCGGTGGGGGGAGAATCAGCCCCAGCATTTT
few NA TRBJ1-2 TRBV6-6 CAVTGSNYGYTF TGTGCCGTGACAGGCTCTAACTATGGCTACACCTTC
NA NA TRBJ1-1 TRBV5-4 CASSLGAQEGTEAFF TGTGCCAGCAGCTTGGGCGCCCAGGAAGGTACTGAAGCTTTCTTT
NA TRBD1 TRBJ2-1 TRBV29-1 CSVEPGGAYNEQFF TGCAGCGTTGAACCAGGGGGTGCCTACAATGAGCAGTTCTTC
NA TRBD1 TRBJ2-6 TRBV7-3 CASSPGQGNVLTF TGTGCCAGCAGCCCGGGACAGGGGAACGTCCTGACTTTC
NA TRBD2 TRBJ2-1 TRBV5-1 CASSPGAGGQNLNEQFF TGCGCCAGCAGCCCGGGTGCGGGGGGCCAAAACCTCAATGAGCAGTTCTTC
NA TRBD1 TRBJ1-2 TRBV27 CASSLMTGGGYGYTF TGTGCCAGCAGTTTGATGACAGGGGGAGGCTATGGCTACACCTTC
NA NA TRBJ2-7 TRBV1 CTSSQGPTPGLAGAPSTYEQYF TGCACCAGCAGCCAAGGCCCAACCCCCGGACTAGCGGGAGCACCCTCAACCTACGAGCAGTACTTC
few NA TRBJ1-2 TRBV7-8 CASSFRGDGYTF TGTGCCAGCAGCTTCAGGGGTGATGGCTACACCTTC
few NA TRBJ2-1 TRBV5-6 CASSLFYGGEQFF TGTGCCAGCAGCTTGTTTTACGGGGGTGAGCAGTTCTTC
few TRBD2 TRBJ2-3 TRBV4-3 CASSREGTSGFTDTQYF TGCGCCAGCAGCCGAGAGGGGACTAGCGGATTCACAGATACGCAGTATTTT
few TRBD1 TRBJ1-5 TRBV6-1 CASRPPGQPNQPQHF TGTGCCAGCAGGCCCCCGGGACAGCCCAATCAGCCCCAGCATTTT
NA NA TRBJ1-5 TRBV28 CASSLSSQPQHF TGTGCCAGCAGTTTATCCTCGCAGCCCCAGCATTTT
NA TRBD2 TRBJ2-1 TRBV11-3 CASSLGSSGGPNEQFF TGTGCCAGCAGCTTAGGGTCTAGCGGGGGGCCCAATGAGCAGTTCTTC
few TRBD2 TRBJ2-7 TRBV7-2 CASSPAGGYEQYF TGTGCCAGCAGCCCGGCGGGGGGCTACGAGCAGTACTTC
NA NA TRBJ1-3 TRBV19 CASTSYSGNTIYF TGTGCCAGTACCTCGTACTCTGGAAACACCATATATTTT
few NA TRBJ2-5 TRBV5-4 CASSPGVLQETQYF TGTGCCAGCAGCCCGGGGGTCCTCCAAGAGACCCAGTACTTC
NA NA TRBJ2-7 TRBV28 CASSSVTAFSEQYF TGTGCCAGCAGTTCGGTGACAGCTTTCTCCGAGCAGTACTTC
few NA TRBJ1-2 TRBV4-3 CASSQVRSIYGYTF TGCGCCAGCAGCCAAGTTCGGTCCATCTATGGCTACACCTTC
NA NA TRBJ2-1 TRBV19 CASSIAYRSNEQFF TGTGCCAGTAGTATAGCTTACAGGAGTAATGAGCAGTTCTTC
NA NA TRBJ2-7 TRBV18 CASSPPSRHYEQYF TGTGCCAGCTCACCGCCGTCGAGGCACTACGAGCAGTACTTC
NA NA TRBJ1-5 TRBV7-3 CASSLGANNQPQHF TGTGCCAGCAGCTTAGGAGCTAACAATCAGCCCCAGCATTTT
NA NA TRBJ2-7 TRBV25-1 CASSDSGSNYEQYF TGTGCCAGCAGTGACTCCGGGTCAAACTACGAGCAGTACTTC
few TRBD1 TRBJ2-7 TRBV7-2 CASTLGTGGVGQYF TGTGCCAGCACCCTAGGGACAGGGGGCGTGGGGCAGTACTTC
few NA TRBJ2-4 TRBV7-9 CASSRGGRELKNIQYF TGTGCCAGCAGCAGAGGTGGCAGGGAATTGAAAAACATTCAGTACTTC
NA TRBD1 TRBJ1-5 TRBV19 CASRETGGYQPQHF TGTGCCAGTAGAGAGACAGGGGGCTATCAGCCCCAGCATTTT
NA NA TRBJ1-2 TRBV27 CASRVGQSYGYTF TGTGCCAGCAGAGTGGGCCAGAGCTATGGCTACACCTTC